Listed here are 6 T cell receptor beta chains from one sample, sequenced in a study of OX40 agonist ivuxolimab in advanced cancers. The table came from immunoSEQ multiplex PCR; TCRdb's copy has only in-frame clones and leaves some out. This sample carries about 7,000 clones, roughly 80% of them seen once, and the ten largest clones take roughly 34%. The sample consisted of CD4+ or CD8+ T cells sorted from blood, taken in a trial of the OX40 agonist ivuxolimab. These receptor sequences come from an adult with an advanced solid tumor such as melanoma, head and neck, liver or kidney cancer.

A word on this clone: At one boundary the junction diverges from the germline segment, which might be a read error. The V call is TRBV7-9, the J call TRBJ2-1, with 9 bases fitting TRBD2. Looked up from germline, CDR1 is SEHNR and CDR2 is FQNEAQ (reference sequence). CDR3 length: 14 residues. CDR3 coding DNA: TGTGCCAGCAGTTTAGCGGGAGCTCTCTATGAGCAGTTCTTC. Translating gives CASSLAGALYEQFF.

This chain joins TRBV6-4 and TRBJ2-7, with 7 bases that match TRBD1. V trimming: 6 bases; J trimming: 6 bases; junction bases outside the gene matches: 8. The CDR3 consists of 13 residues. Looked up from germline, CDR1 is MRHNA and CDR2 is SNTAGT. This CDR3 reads CASSPTTGSEQYF. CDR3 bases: TGTGCCAGCAGCCCAACGACAGGGTCCGAGCAGTACTTC.

The CDR3 here is CASSLGLAGGYEQYF. The CDR3 nucleotides read TGCGCCAGCAGCTTGGGACTAGCGGGAGGCTACGAGCAGTACTTC. The chain links TRBV5-1 to TRBJ2-7; TRBD2 agrees at 13 bases. Germline lookup yields CDR1 SGHRS and CDR2 YFSETQ. The CDR3 extends over 15 amino acids. Trimming cost V 0 bases and J 3 bases; bases outside gene matches: 0.

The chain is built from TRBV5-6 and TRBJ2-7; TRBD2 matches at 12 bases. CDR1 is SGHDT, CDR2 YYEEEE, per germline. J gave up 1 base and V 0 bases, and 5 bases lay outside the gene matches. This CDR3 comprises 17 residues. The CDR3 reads CASSLAWLAGGSYEQYF. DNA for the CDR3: TGTGCCAGCAGCTTGGCCTGGCTAGCGGGAGGGTCCTACGAGCAGTACTTC.

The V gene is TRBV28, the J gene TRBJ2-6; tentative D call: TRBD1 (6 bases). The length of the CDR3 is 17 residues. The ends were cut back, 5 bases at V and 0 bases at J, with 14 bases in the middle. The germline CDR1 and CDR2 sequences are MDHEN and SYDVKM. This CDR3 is CASSPEDSASGANVLTF. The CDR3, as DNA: TGTGCCAGCAGTCCTGAGGACAGCGCCTCTGGGGCCAACGTCCTGACTTTC.

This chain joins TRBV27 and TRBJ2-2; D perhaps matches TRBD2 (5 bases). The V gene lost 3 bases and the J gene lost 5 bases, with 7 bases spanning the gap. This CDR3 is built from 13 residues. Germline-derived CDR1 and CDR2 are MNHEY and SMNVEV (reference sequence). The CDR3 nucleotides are TGTGCCAGCAGTTTTCGAGGGACCGGGGAGCTGTTTTTT. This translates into CASSFRGTGELFF.